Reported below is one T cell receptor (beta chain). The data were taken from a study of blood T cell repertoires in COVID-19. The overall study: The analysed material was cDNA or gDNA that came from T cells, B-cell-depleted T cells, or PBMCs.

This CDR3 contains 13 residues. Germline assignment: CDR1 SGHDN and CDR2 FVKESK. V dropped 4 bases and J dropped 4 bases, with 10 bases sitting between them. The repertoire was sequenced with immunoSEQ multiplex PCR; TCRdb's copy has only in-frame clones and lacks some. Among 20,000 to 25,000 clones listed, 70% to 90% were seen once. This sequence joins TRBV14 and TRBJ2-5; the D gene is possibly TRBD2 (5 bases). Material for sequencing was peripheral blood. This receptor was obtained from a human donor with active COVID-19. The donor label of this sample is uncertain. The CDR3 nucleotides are TGTGCCAGCAGCCCCCCAGGAGGAGAGACCCAGTACTTC. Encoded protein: CASSPPGGETQYF.